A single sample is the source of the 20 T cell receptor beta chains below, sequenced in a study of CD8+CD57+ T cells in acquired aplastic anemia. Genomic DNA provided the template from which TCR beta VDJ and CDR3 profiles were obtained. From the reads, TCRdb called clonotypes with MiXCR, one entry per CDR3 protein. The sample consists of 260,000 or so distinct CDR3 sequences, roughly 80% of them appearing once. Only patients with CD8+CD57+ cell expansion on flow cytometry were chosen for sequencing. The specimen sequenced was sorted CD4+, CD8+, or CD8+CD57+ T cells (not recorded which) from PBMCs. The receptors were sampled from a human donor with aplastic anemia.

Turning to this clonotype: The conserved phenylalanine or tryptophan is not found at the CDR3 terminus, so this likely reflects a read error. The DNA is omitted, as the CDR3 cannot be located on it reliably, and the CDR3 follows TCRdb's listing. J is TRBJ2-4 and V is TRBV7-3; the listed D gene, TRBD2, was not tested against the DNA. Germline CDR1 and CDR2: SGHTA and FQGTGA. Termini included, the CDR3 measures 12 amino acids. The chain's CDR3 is CASRGPPNVPDL.

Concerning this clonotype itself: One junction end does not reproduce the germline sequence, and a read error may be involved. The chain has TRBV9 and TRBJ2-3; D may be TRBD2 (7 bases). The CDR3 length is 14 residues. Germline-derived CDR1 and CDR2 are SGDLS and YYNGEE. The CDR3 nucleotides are TGTGCCAGCAGCTTAGGGGGAGGGACAAATACGCCGCATTTT. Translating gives CASSLGGGTNTPHF.

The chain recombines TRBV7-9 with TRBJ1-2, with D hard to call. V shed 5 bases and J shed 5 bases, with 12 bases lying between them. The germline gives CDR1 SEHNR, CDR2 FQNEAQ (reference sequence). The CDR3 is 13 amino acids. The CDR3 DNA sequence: TGTGCCAGCAGCAAAAGCCGGGAGTATGGCTACACCTTC. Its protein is CASSKSREYGYTF. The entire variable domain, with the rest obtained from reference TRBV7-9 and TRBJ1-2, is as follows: DTGVSQNPRHKITKRGQNVTFRCDPISEHNRLYWYRQTLGQGPEFLTYFQNEAQLEKSRLLSDRFSAERPKGSFSTLEIQRTEQGDSAMYLCASSKSREYGYTFGSGTRLTVV.

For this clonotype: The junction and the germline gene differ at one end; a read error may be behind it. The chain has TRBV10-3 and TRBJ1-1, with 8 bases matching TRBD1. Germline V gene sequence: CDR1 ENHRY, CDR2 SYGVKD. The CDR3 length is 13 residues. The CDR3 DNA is TGTGCCACCGGAGGACAGGGAGGGACTGAAGCCTTCTTT. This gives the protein CATGGQGGTEAFF.

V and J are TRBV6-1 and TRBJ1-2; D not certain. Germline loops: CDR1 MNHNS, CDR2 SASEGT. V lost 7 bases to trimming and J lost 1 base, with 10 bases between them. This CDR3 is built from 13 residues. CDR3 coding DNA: TGTGCCAGCAACCCGTCTGTTAACTATGGCTACACCTTC. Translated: CASNPSVNYGYTF.

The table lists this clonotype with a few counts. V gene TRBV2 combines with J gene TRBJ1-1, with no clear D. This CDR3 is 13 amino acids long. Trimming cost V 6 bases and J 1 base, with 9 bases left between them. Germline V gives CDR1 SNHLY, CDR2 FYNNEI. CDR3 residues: CASSLPQNTEAFF. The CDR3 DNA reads TGTGCCAGCAGCTTACCACAGAACACTGAAGCTTTCTTT.

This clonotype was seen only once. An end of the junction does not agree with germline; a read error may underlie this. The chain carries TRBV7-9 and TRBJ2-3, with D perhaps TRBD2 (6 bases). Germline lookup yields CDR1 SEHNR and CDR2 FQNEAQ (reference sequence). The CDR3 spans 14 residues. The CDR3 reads CANEVAACPETQYF. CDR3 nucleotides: TGTGCCAACGAGGTAGCGGCGTGCCCAGAGACGCAGTATTTT.

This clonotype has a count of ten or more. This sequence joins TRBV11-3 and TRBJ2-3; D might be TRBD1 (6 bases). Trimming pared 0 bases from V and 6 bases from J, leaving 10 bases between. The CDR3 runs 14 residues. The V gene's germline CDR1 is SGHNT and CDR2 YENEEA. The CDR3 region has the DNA TGTGCCAGCAGCTTAGAGCGGACAGCCGATACGCAGTATTTT. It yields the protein CASSLERTADTQYF.

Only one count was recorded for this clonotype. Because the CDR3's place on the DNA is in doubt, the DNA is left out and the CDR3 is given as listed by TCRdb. The CDR3 sequence is CAGRGARETQYFGF. This sequence joins TRBV7-9 and TRBJ2-5; TRBD1 is taken as the D call from the table, unchecked against the DNA. CDR1 and CDR2 from the germline V gene are SEHNR and FQNEAQ (reference sequence). Counting both end residues, the CDR3 totals 14 amino acids.

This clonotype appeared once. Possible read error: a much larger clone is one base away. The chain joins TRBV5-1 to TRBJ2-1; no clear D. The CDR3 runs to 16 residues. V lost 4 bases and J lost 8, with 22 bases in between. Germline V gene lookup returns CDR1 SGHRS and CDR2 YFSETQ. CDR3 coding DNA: TGCGCCAGCAGCGATTACAGCATCAGCACGAGCGATGAGCAGTTCTTC. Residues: CASSDYSISTSDEQFF.

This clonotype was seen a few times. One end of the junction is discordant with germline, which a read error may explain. The CDR3 sequence is CASSIAGDPETQYF. The CDR3, as DNA: TGTGCCAGCAGCATAGCGGGCGATCCCGAGACCCAGTACTTC. The chain employs TRBV7-8 and TRBJ2-5, with TRBD2 matching 7 bases. The CDR3 extends over 14 amino acids. Germline V gene lookup returns CDR1 SGHVS and CDR2 FQNEAQ.

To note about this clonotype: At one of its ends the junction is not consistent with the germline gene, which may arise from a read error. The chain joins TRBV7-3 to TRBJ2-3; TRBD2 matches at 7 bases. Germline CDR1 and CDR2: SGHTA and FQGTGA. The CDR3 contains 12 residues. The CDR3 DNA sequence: TGTGCCAGCAGCTTTACTAGCGCTATGAGGAGTTTT. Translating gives CASSFTSAMRSF.

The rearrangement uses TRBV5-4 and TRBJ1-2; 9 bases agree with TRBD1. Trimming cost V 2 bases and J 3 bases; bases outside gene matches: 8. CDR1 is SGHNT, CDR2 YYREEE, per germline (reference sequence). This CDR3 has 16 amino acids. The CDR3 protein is CASSLTDRGLDYGYTF. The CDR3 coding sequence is TGTGCCAGCAGCTTAACGGACAGGGGCTTGGACTATGGCTACACCTTC. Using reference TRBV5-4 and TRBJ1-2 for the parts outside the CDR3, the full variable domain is ETGVTQSPTHLIKTRGQQVTLRCSSQSGHNTVSWYQQALGQGPQFIFQYYREEENGRGNFPPRFSGLQFPNYSSELNVNALELDDSALYLCASSLTDRGLDYGYTFGSGTRLTVV.

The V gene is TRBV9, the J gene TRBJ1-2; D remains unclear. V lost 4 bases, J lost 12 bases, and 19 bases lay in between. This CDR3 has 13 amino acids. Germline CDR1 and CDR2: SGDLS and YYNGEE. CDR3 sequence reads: CASSLGLASADTF. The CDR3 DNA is TGTGCCAGCAGCCTAGGCCTTGCAAGTGCAGACACCTTC.

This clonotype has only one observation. In DNA form, the CDR3 reads TGTGCCAGCAGCCATGGGGGGTTGGAAAAACTGTTTTTT. It yields the protein CASSHGGLEKLFF. This sequence joins TRBV9 and TRBJ1-4; D is perhaps TRBD1 (5 bases). The germline V gene encodes CDR1 SGDLS and CDR2 YYNGEE. The CDR3 is 13 amino acids. Between the trimmed V and J ends, which lost 4 bases and 8 bases, there was a span of 12 bases.

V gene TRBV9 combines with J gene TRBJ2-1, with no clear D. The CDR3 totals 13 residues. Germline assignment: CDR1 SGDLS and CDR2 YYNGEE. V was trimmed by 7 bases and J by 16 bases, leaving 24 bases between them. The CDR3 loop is CASGAAGHIQYFF. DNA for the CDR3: TGTGCCAGCGGCGCAGCTGGGCACATTCAGTACTTCTTC.

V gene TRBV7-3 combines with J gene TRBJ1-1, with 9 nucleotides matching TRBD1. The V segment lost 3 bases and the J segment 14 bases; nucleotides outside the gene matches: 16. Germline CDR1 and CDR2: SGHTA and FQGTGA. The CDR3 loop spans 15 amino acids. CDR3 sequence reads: CASSFSGTGKDDEFF. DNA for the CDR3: TGTGCCAGCAGCTTTAGTGGGACAGGGAAAGATGACGAGTTCTTT.

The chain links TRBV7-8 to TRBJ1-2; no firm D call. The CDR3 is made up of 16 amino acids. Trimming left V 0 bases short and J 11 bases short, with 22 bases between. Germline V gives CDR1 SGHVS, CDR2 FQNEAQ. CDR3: CASSLAGGPDTYYYTF. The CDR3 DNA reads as TGTGCCAGCAGCTTAGCGGGAGGTCCCGATACGTATTATTACACCTTC. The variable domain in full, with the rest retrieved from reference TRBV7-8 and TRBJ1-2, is GAGVSQSPRYKVAKRGQDVALRCDPISGHVSLFWYQQALGQGPEFLTYFQNEAQLDKSGLPSDRFFAERPEGSVSTLKIQRTQQEDSAVYLCASSLAGGPDTYYYTFGSGTRLTVV.

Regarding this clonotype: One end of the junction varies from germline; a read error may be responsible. The CDR3 reads CATSRDAGLGNEQYF. The CDR3 DNA reads TGTGCCACCAGCAGAGATGCGGGCCTCGGGAACGAGCAGTACTTC. The chain recombines TRBV9 with TRBJ2-7; TRBD2 might be the D (5 bases). The CDR3 runs 15 residues. CDR1 is SGDLS and CDR2 is YYNGEE in the germline V gene.

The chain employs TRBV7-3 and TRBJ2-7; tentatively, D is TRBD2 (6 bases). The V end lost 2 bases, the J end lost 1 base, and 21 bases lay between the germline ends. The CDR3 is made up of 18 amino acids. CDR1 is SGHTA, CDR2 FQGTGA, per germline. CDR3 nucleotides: TGTGCCAGCAGCTTACAGCCAGACGGGACTGACCTTTCCTACGAGCAGTACGTC. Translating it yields CASSLQPDGTDLSYEQYV.